A single TCR beta chain is shown here with its context. Its antigen is undetermined. With 60 Vbeta and 13 Jbeta primers, the PCR was carried out. TCRdb keeps only in-frame clones here, not all; method: immunoSEQ multiplex PCR. In the table there are over 65,000 clones, roughly 76% of which are singletons. This record comes from a study of cytomegalovirus exposure and HLA in healthy donors. As for the study in general: Assignment to the Caucasian-associated ancestry cluster applied to around four fifths of the approximately 400 genotyped donors.

Each donor was nominally healthy when sampled (though unrecorded immune exposures were likely). Study results and limitations: For most TCR beta V segments, an earlier analysis put the productive rate at about 87% or about 30% of the time.

Sequencing used PBMCs. The receptor was derived from a middle-aged woman in good health and CMV-seronegative.

The CDR3 sequence is CSVISGTGQDTQYF. The CDR3 nucleotides read TGCAGCGTGATTAGCGGCACAGGACAAGATACGCAGTATTTT. This chain joins TRBV29-1 and TRBJ2-3, with D possibly being TRBD2 (6 bases). Germline V lookup: CDR1 SQVTM, CDR2 ANQGSEA. This CDR3 has 14 amino acids. V was cut by 6 bases and J by 5 bases, with 18 bases left in between.